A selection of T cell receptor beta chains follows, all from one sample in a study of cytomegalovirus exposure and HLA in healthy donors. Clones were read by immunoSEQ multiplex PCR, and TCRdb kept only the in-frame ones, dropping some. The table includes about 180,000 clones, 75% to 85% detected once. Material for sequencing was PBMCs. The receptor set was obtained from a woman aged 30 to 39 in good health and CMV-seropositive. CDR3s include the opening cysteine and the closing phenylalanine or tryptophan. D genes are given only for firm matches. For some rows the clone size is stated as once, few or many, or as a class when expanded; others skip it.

CDR3 DNA: TGTGCCAGCAGCTTAAGAGCCAGGGGGCGCACTGAAGCTTTCTTT
CDR3 protein: CASSLRARGRTEAFF
V gene: TRBV7-3
J gene: TRBJ1-1
clone size: NA
D gene: TRBD1

CDR3 DNA: TGCGCCAGCAGCAGCGGACAGGGGAGAGGAGATACGCAGTATTTT
CDR3 protein: CASSSGQGRGDTQYF
V gene: TRBV5-1
J gene: TRBJ2-3
clone size: NA
D gene: TRBD1

CDR3 DNA: TGTGCCAGCAGCTCGCCCCTGGGGAGTACTGAAGCTTTCTTT
CDR3 protein: CASSSPLGSTEAFF
V gene: TRBV5-5
J gene: TRBJ1-1
clone size: few
D gene: NA

CDR3 DNA: TGTGCCAGCTCGCCCCGGGACAGGGGATCCCAGGCCAACGTCCTGACTTTC
CDR3 protein: CASSPRDRGSQANVLTF
V gene: TRBV18
J gene: TRBJ2-6
clone size: NA
D gene: TRBD1

CDR3 DNA: TGTGCCAGCAGCCATTCGACCGGATTGACAGGGGACGGCGGGGAGCTGTTTTTT
CDR3 protein: CASSHSTGLTGDGGELFF
V gene: TRBV5-8
J gene: TRBJ2-2
clone size: NA
D gene: TRBD1

CDR3 DNA: TGCAGCGTTGTCCAGGGAAAGACTGAAGCTTTCTTT
CDR3 protein: CSVVQGKTEAFF
V gene: TRBV29-1
J gene: TRBJ1-1
clone size: NA
D gene: NA

CDR3 DNA: TGTGCCAGCAGCCTACAGGGTAGTGGGAATCAGCCCCAGCATTTT
CDR3 protein: CASSLQGSGNQPQHF
V gene: TRBV11-2
J gene: TRBJ1-5
clone size: NA
D gene: NA

CDR3 DNA: TGTGCCAGCACTCGGCAGGGGAACACCGGGGAGCTGTTTTTT
CDR3 protein: CASTRQGNTGELFF
V gene: TRBV6-5
J gene: TRBJ2-2
clone size: NA
D gene: NA

CDR3 DNA: TGCGCCAGCAGGGAGGCAGGACCTTCCTCACCCCTCCACTTT
CDR3 protein: CASREAGPSSPLHF
V gene: TRBV5-1
J gene: TRBJ1-6
clone size: NA
D gene: NA

CDR3 DNA: TGTGCCAGCAGTGAGGGACTAGCGGAAAGCACAGATACGCAGTATTTT
CDR3 protein: CASSEGLAESTDTQYF
V gene: TRBV2
J gene: TRBJ2-3
clone size: NA
D gene: TRBD2

CDR3 DNA: TGTGCCAGCAGCCTAACGAGGGGGCTAGCGGGGGGGCTAGGTACAGATACGCAGTATTTT
CDR3 protein: CASSLTRGLAGGLGTDTQYF
V gene: TRBV4-2
J gene: TRBJ2-3
clone size: NA
D gene: TRBD2

CDR3 DNA: TGTGCCAGCAGCGCGGAGGGATCGACTAATGAAAAACTGTTTTTT
CDR3 protein: CASSAEGSTNEKLFF
V gene: TRBV9
J gene: TRBJ1-4
clone size: NA
D gene: NA

CDR3 DNA: TGTGCCAGCAGTTACTCCGGGGGGGCGCAAGACTACGAGCAGTACTTC
CDR3 protein: CASSYSGGAQDYEQYF
V gene: TRBV6-5
J gene: TRBJ2-7
clone size: once
D gene: TRBD2

CDR3 DNA: TGTGCCAGCAGCCCCAGCGGCGTGCAGTACTTC
CDR3 protein: CASSPSGVQYF
V gene: TRBV7-2
J gene: TRBJ2-7
clone size: NA
D gene: NA

CDR3 DNA: TGTGCCAGCAGTTTACAAGGGGCGGTCCACGGCTACACCTTC
CDR3 protein: CASSLQGAVHGYTF
V gene: TRBV28
J gene: TRBJ1-2
clone size: NA
D gene: NA

CDR3 DNA: TGTGCCAGCAGCTTTGAAGGGGTTAGGATGAGATACAACGTCCTGACTTTC
CDR3 protein: CASSFEGVRMRYNVLTF
V gene: TRBV5-4
J gene: TRBJ2-6
clone size: few
D gene: NA

CDR3 DNA: TGTGCCAGCAGTTTCTCCAGCGGGGCGGGGGAGGAGACCCAGTACTTC
CDR3 protein: CASSFSSGAGEETQYF
V gene: TRBV28
J gene: TRBJ2-5
clone size: NA
D gene: TRBD2

CDR3 DNA: TGTGCCAGCAGCACCCCGACAGGGGGAAATGAGCAGTTCTTC
CDR3 protein: CASSTPTGGNEQFF
V gene: TRBV5-6
J gene: TRBJ2-1
clone size: NA
D gene: TRBD1

CDR3 DNA: TGTGCCAGCAGCCTGGGGGGGCCCACCTACAATGAGCAGTTCTTC
CDR3 protein: CASSLGGPTYNEQFF
V gene: TRBV5-4
J gene: TRBJ2-1
clone size: NA
D gene: NA

CDR3 DNA: TGTGCCACCAGACGCATAGGGGGCAGGGGGCAAGATGGCTACACCTTC
CDR3 protein: CATRRIGGRGQDGYTF
V gene: TRBV11-2
J gene: TRBJ1-2
clone size: NA
D gene: TRBD1

CDR3 DNA: TGTGCCAGCAGCTCCAGGACTAGCGGGGGTTACAATGAGCAGTTCTTC
CDR3 protein: CASSSRTSGGYNEQFF
V gene: TRBV7-2
J gene: TRBJ2-1
clone size: NA
D gene: TRBD2

CDR3 DNA: TGTGCCATCAGTGAATACGCCGGAGATACGCAGTATTTT
CDR3 protein: CAISEYAGDTQYF
V gene: TRBV10-3
J gene: TRBJ2-3
clone size: NA
D gene: NA

CDR3 DNA: TGTGCCAGCAGCCCGACTCTAGCGGGGGGCCGCGAGCAGTACTTC
CDR3 protein: CASSPTLAGGREQYF
V gene: TRBV7-9
J gene: TRBJ2-7
clone size: few
D gene: TRBD2

CDR3 DNA: TGTGCCAGCAGGCTTGGGGGACAGTCGATCTCTGGAAACACCATATATTTT
CDR3 protein: CASRLGGQSISGNTIYF
V gene: TRBV2
J gene: TRBJ1-3
clone size: NA
D gene: TRBD1

CDR3 DNA: TGTGCCAGCAGCCAAGGGACAGGGATTTATCACAATGAGCAGTTCTTC
CDR3 protein: CASSQGTGIYHNEQFF
V gene: TRBV7-3
J gene: TRBJ2-1
clone size: few
D gene: TRBD1

CDR3 DNA: TGTGCCAGCAGCTTAGCAGGGGATGGCAATCAGCCCCAGCATTTT
CDR3 protein: CASSLAGDGNQPQHF
V gene: TRBV7-9
J gene: TRBJ1-5
clone size: NA
D gene: NA

CDR3 DNA: TGTGCCAGCAGCTCTACTAGGAGCACAGATACGCAGTATTTT
CDR3 protein: CASSSTRSTDTQYF
V gene: TRBV27
J gene: TRBJ2-3
clone size: NA
D gene: NA

CDR3 DNA: TGTGCCAGCAGCCGCAGAAGGGAGGCCTACGAGCAGTACTTC
CDR3 protein: CASSRRREAYEQYF
V gene: TRBV7-8
J gene: TRBJ2-7
clone size: NA
D gene: NA

CDR3 DNA: TGTGCCAGCAGTCGGACTAGCGGGGAAGAGACCCAGTACTTC
CDR3 protein: CASSRTSGEETQYF
V gene: TRBV2
J gene: TRBJ2-5
clone size: once
D gene: TRBD2

CDR3 DNA: TGTGCCAGCAGCTTAGTTTTGGGGGGGGGTAATGAGCAGTTCTTC
CDR3 protein: CASSLVLGGGNEQFF
V gene: TRBV7-9
J gene: TRBJ2-1
clone size: NA
D gene: TRBD2

CDR3 DNA: TGTGCCAGCAGGGGACAGAGCTCTGGAAACACCATATATTTT
CDR3 protein: CASRGQSSGNTIYF
V gene: TRBV6-6
J gene: TRBJ1-3
clone size: NA
D gene: TRBD1

CDR3 DNA: TGTGCCAGCAGCTCGTACCCGCGGCGGGGACCTCAAAGTCAGTACTTC
CDR3 protein: CASSSYPRRGPQSQYF
V gene: TRBV7-2
J gene: TRBJ2-4
clone size: NA
D gene: NA

CDR3 DNA: TGTGCCAGCAGTGAGCTCACAGGGGGCCAGGATACGCAGTATTTT
CDR3 protein: CASSELTGGQDTQYF
V gene: TRBV2
J gene: TRBJ2-3
clone size: NA
D gene: TRBD1

CDR3 DNA: TGTGCCAGCAGCATATCCCCGCGGGCGGGGGGGACTGAAGCTTTCTTT
CDR3 protein: CASSISPRAGGTEAFF
V gene: TRBV28
J gene: TRBJ1-1
clone size: NA
D gene: NA

CDR3 DNA: TGTGCCAGCAGTGGACTAGCGGGGCTGGATGAGCAGTTCTTC
CDR3 protein: CASSGLAGLDEQFF
V gene: TRBV6-6
J gene: TRBJ2-1
clone size: NA
D gene: TRBD2

CDR3 DNA: TGTGCCAGCAGCATAAACAGGGGGTCCTACGAGCAGTACTTC
CDR3 protein: CASSINRGSYEQYF
V gene: TRBV7-6
J gene: TRBJ2-7
clone size: few
D gene: TRBD1

CDR3 DNA: TGTGCCAGCAGGAAAAACGGGATGGATACGCAGTATTTT
CDR3 protein: CASRKNGMDTQYF
V gene: TRBV28
J gene: TRBJ2-3
clone size: NA
D gene: NA

CDR3 DNA: TGTGCCAGCAGCTTAGCTCGCCAGGGTCGGGTCAGGGCTGGCTACACCTTC
CDR3 protein: CASSLARQGRVRAGYTF
V gene: TRBV7-2
J gene: TRBJ1-2
clone size: NA
D gene: NA

CDR3 DNA: TGTGCTAGTGGTTTGGTACCCTCATTTGGGACAGGGGCGAACACCGGGGAGCTGTTTTTT
CDR3 protein: CASGLVPSFGTGANTGELFF
V gene: TRBV12-5
J gene: TRBJ2-2
clone size: NA
D gene: TRBD1

CDR3 DNA: TGCGCCAGCAGCCTAATGGGACAGGGGGTGGCAGATACGCAGTATTTT
CDR3 protein: CASSLMGQGVADTQYF
V gene: TRBV4-3
J gene: TRBJ2-3
clone size: once
D gene: TRBD1

CDR3 DNA: TGCGCCAGCAGTCCCGACAGGGCCGCCTACAATGAGCAGTTCTTC
CDR3 protein: CASSPDRAAYNEQFF
V gene: TRBV10-2
J gene: TRBJ2-1
clone size: few
D gene: TRBD1

CDR3 DNA: TGTGCCAGCAGTTTCGTCTCGGGGGCGGGGGGGACCCAGTACTTC
CDR3 protein: CASSFVSGAGGTQYF
V gene: TRBV28
J gene: TRBJ2-5
clone size: NA
D gene: TRBD2

CDR3 DNA: TGTGCCAGCAGTCGGGATTACCTCGGGTTGAACACCGGGGAGCTGTTTTTT
CDR3 protein: CASSRDYLGLNTGELFF
V gene: TRBV6-4
J gene: TRBJ2-2
clone size: NA
D gene: NA

CDR3 DNA: TGTGCCAGTAGTATCTGGGCCCGGGACAGGGGAGGCACTGAAGCTTTCTTT
CDR3 protein: CASSIWARDRGGTEAFF
V gene: TRBV19
J gene: TRBJ1-1
clone size: once
D gene: TRBD1

CDR3 DNA: TGTGCCAGCAGCGTGGCCAGCCTCGCGGTCTCTGGAAACACCATATATTTT
CDR3 protein: CASSVASLAVSGNTIYF
V gene: TRBV9
J gene: TRBJ1-3
clone size: NA
D gene: NA

CDR3 DNA: TGTGCCAGCTCGGGGCGGGGATCCACAGATACGCAGTATTTT
CDR3 protein: CASSGRGSTDTQYF
V gene: TRBV6-1
J gene: TRBJ2-3
clone size: NA
D gene: NA

CDR3 DNA: TGTGCCAGTAGTATAGTCTTAGCCTACGAGCAGTACTTC
CDR3 protein: CASSIVLAYEQYF
V gene: TRBV19
J gene: TRBJ2-7
clone size: NA
D gene: NA

CDR3 DNA: TGTGCCAGCAGCCCTCGGACTAGCATGGGCAGTCAGTACTTC
CDR3 protein: CASSPRTSMGSQYF
V gene: TRBV9
J gene: TRBJ2-4
clone size: NA
D gene: TRBD2

CDR3 DNA: TGCGCCAGCAGTGATTTCGAGCGGGGGGCGGTCAATAACTACGAGCAGTACTTC
CDR3 protein: CASSDFERGAVNNYEQYF
V gene: TRBV10-2
J gene: TRBJ2-7
clone size: NA
D gene: TRBD2

CDR3 DNA: TGTGCCAGCAGTTACTCGATGGTTAGGAGCGAAAAACTGTTTTTT
CDR3 protein: CASSYSMVRSEKLFF
V gene: TRBV6-5
J gene: TRBJ1-4
clone size: NA
D gene: NA

CDR3 DNA: TGTGCCAGCAGTGAAGCCCCGGCGGTACAAGAGACCCAGTACTTC
CDR3 protein: CASSEAPAVQETQYF
V gene: TRBV6-1
J gene: TRBJ2-5
clone size: NA
D gene: NA